What follows describes a single T cell receptor beta chain. This sample was taken from a study of T cell changes during pregnancy in multiple sclerosis. The protocol was immunoSEQ multiplex PCR, while the TCRdb copy is restricted to in-frame clones and leaves out a portion. The sample includes 15,000 to 20,000 clones, around 87% of them seen just once. This CDR3 is 9 amino acids long. V lost 7 bases and J 11 bases, leaving 12 bases between the germline ends. The germline CDR1 and CDR2 sequences are DFQATT and SNEGSKA (reference sequence). The receptor was derived from a female donor in good health, enrolled as a control in a pregnancy study. Sample: CD8+ T cells from peripheral blood mononuclear cells, taken in the third trimester of pregnancy. The rearrangement uses TRBV20-1 and TRBJ2-7, with D unresolved. CDR3 residues: CSEDSKEYF. DNA of the CDR3: TGCAGTGAAGACTCGAAGGAGTACTTC.